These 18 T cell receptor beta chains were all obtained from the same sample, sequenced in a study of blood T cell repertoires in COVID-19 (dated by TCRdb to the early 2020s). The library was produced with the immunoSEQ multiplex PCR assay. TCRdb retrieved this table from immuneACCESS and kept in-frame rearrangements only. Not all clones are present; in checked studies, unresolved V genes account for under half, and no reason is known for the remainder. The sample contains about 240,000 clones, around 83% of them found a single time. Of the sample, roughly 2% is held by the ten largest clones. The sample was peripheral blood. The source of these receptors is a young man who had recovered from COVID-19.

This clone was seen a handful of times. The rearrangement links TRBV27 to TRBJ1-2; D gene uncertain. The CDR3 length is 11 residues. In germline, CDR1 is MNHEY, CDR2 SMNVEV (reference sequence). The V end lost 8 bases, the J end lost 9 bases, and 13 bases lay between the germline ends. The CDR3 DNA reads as TGTGCCAGCGGAGTGAAAAAAAGCTACACCTTC. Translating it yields CASGVKKSYTF.

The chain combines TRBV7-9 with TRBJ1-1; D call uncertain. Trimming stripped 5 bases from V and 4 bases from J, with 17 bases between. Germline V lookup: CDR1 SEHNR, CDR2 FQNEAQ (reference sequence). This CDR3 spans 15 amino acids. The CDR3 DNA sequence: TGTGCCAGCAGCCCATTATTTGGGTCGGGCACTGAAGCTTTCTTT. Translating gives CASSPLFGSGTEAFF. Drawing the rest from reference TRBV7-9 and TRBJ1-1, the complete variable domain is DTGVSQNPRHKITKRGQNVTFRCDPISEHNRLYWYRQTLGQGPEFLTYFQNEAQLEKSRLLSDRFSAERPKGSFSTLEIQRTEQGDSAMYLCASSPLFGSGTEAFFGQGTRLTVV.

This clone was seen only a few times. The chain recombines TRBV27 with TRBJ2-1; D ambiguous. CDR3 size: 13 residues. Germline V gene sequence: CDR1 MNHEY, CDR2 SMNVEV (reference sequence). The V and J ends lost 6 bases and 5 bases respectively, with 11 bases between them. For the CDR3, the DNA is TGTGCCAGCAGCATACATCAAAACAATGAGCAGTTCTTC. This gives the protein CASSIHQNNEQFF.

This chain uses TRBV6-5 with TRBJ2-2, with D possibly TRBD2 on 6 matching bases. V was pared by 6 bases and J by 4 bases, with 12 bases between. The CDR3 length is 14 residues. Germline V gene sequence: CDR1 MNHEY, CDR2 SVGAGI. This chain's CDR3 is CASRTGGSTGELFF. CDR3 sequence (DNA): TGTGCCAGCAGGACCGGGGGAAGCACCGGGGAGCTGTTTTTT.

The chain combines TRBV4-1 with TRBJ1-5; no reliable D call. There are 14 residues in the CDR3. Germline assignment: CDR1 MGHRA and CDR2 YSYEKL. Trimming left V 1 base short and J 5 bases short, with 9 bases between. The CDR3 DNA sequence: TGCGCCAGCAGCCAAGTTTCTACTGATCAGCCCCAGCATTTT. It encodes CASSQVSTDQPQHF.

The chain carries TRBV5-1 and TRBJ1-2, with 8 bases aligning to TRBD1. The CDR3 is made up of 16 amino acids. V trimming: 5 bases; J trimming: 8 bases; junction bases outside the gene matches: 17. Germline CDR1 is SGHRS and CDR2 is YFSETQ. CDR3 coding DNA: TGCGCCAGCAGGCAACTGGGGCCGACAGGGGCCGGAGGCTACACCTTC. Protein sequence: CASRQLGPTGAGGYTF.

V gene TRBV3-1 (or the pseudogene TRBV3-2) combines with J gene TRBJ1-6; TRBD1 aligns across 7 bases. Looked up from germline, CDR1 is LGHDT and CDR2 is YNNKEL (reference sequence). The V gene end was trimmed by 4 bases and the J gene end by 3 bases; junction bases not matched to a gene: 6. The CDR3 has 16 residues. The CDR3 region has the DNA TGTGCCAGCAGCCTGACGGGGACAGACTATAATTCACCCCTCCACTTT. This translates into CASSLTGTDYNSPLHF.

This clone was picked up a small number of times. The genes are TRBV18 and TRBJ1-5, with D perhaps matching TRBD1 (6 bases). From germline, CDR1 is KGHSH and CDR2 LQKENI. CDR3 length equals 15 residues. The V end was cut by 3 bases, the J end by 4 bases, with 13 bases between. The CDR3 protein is CASSPNTGSNQPQHF. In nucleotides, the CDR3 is TGTGCCAGCTCACCTAACACAGGGTCGAATCAGCCCCAGCATTTT.

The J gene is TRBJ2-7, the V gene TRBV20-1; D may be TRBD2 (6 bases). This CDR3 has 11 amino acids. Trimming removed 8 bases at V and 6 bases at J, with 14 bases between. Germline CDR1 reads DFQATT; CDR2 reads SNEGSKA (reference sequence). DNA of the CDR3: TGCAGTTCGTATGAGGGAGGCGAGCAGTACGTC. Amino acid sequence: CSSYEGGEQYV.

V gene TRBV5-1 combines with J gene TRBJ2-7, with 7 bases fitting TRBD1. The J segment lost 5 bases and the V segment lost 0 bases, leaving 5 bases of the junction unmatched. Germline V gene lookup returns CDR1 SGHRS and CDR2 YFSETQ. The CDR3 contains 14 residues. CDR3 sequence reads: CASSLGGQSDEQYF. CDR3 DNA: TGCGCCAGCAGCTTGGGGGGACAGAGCGACGAGCAGTACTTC.

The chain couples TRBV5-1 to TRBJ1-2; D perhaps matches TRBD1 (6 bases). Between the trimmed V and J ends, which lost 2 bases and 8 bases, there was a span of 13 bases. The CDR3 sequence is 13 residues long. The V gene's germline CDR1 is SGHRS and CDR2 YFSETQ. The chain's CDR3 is CASSLLTGNGYTF. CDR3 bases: TGCGCCAGCAGCTTATTAACAGGGAACGGCTACACCTTC.

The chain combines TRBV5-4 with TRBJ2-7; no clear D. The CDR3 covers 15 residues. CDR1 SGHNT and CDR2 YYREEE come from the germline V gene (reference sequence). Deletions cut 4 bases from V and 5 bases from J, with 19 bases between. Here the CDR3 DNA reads TGTGCCAGCAGCCGCATCGGTGTTCGGAGCAACGAGCAGTACTTC. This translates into CASSRIGVRSNEQYF.

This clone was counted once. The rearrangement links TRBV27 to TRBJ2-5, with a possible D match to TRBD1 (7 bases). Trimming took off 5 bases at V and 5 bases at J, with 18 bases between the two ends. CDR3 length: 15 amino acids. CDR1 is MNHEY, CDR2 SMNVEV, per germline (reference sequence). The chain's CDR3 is CASSPVPRGRETQYF. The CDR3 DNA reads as TGTGCCAGCAGTCCAGTCCCCAGGGGGAGGGAGACCCAGTACTTC.

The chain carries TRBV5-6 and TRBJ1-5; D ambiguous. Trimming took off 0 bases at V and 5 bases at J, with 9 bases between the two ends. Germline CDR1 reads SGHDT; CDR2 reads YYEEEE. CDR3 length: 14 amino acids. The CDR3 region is CASSLEAGDQPQHF. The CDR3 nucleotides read TGTGCCAGCAGCTTGGAGGCAGGCGATCAGCCCCAGCATTTT.

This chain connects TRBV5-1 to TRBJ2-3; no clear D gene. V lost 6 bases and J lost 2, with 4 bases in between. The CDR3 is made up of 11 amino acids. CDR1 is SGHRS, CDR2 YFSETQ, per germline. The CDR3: CASTNTDTQYF. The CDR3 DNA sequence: TGCGCCAGCACTAACACAGATACGCAGTATTTT.

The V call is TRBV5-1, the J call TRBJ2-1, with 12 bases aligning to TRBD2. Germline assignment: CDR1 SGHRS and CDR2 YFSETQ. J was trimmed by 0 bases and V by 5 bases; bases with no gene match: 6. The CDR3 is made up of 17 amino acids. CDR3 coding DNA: TGCGCCAGCAGAGGACTAGCGGGGTCGAGCTCCTACAATGAGCAGTTCTTC. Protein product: CASRGLAGSSSYNEQFF. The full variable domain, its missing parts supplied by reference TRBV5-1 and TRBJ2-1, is KAGVTQTPRYLIKTRGQQVTLSCSPISGHRSVSWYQQTPGQGLQFLFEYFSETQRNKGNFPGRFSGRQFSNSRSEMNVSTLELGDSALYLCASRGLAGSSSYNEQFFGPGTRLTVL.

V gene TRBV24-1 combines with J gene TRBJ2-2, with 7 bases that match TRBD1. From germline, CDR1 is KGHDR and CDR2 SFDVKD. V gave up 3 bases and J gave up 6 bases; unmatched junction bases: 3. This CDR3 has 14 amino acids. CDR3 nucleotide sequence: TGTGCCACCAGTGATACGACAGGGTCCGGGGAGCTGTTTTTT. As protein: CATSDTTGSGELFF.

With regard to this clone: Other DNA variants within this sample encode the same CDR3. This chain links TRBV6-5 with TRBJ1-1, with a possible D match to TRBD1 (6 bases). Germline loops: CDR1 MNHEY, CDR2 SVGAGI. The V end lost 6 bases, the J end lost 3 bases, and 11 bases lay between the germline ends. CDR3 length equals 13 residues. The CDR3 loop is CASRLQGDTEAFF. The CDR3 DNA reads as TGTGCCAGCAGACTACAGGGCGACACTGAAGCTTTCTTT.